Sequencing of this TCR beta chain was carried out in a study of CD8 T cells in Susac syndrome. Isolation of CD8+ and CD4+ T cells was performed negatively, whereas enrichment of TEMRA cells was done by FACS. V lost 1 base and J lost 4; bases outside the gene matches: 3. Germline lookup yields CDR1 LNHNV and CDR2 YYDKDF (reference sequence). The CDR3 is made up of 14 amino acids. Reverse transcription of about 0.5 to 1 ug RNA used random hexamers. The immunoSEQ assay covered 54 Vbeta and 13 Jbeta segments for CDR3. TCRdb redid the calling of the immunoSEQ multiplex PCR reads with MiXCR, one entry per CDR3 protein. The table lists 250,000 to 300,000 distinct CDR3 sequences, roughly 85% of them singletons.

This chain joins TRBV15 and TRBJ1-2; 7 bases are shared with TRBD1. The source of this sequence is a human donor with multiple sclerosis. The sequenced material came from CD8+ T cells from PBMCs. The CDR3 is CATSRGTGLYGYTF. In DNA, the CDR3 is TGTGCCACCAGCAGAGGGACAGGCCTCTATGGCTACACCTTC. The full variable domain, its missing parts supplied by reference TRBV15 and TRBJ1-2, is DAMVIQNPRYQVTQFGKPVTLSCSQTLNHNVMYWYQQKSSQAPKLLFHYYDKDFNNEADTPDNFQSRRPNTSFCFLDIRSPGLGDTAMYLCATSRGTGLYGYTFGSGTRLTVV.